The next 28 T cell receptor beta chains were all read from a single sample in a study of patients and donors after allogeneic stem cell transplantation. MiXCR was run by TCRdb on the RT-PCR reads, yielding one entry per CDR3 protein. The sample lists a few hundred thousand distinct CDR3 sequences; 12% to 15% were seen once. The sample comprised blood, either unsorted or a sorted T cell fraction (not recorded which). These TCRs come from a human donor who was either an allogeneic HSCT recipient or a stem cell or donor lymphocyte infusion donor (not recorded which). It is not recorded whose cells these are; they may come from a transplant donor.

The chain has TRBV11-2 and TRBJ1-1; D is undetermined. CDR3 length equals 12 residues. V gave up 1 base and J gave up 6 bases, with 6 bases separating them. CDR1 is SGHAT and CDR2 is FQNNGV in the germline V gene. The chain's CDR3 is CASSLVQSEAFF. The CDR3 DNA reads TGTGCCAGCAGCTTAGTACAGTCTGAAGCTTTCTTT.

This clonotype was detected a few times. The chain recombines TRBV20-1 with TRBJ2-7; D gene ambiguous. The CDR3 loop spans 14 amino acids. Germline CDR1 is DFQATT and CDR2 is SNEGSKA (reference sequence). V was shortened by 3 bases and J by 4 bases, with 16 bases between the two germline ends. The CDR3 reads CSASVGQRPYEQYF. The CDR3 region has the DNA TGCAGTGCTAGTGTCGGCCAGAGACCTTACGAGCAGTACTTC.

This chain joins TRBV19 and TRBJ1-5; D is possibly TRBD1 (5 bases). In germline, CDR1 is LNHDA, CDR2 SQIVND (reference sequence). V shed 11 bases and J shed 1 base, with 12 bases lying between them. The CDR3 has 13 amino acids. The CDR3 region is CAGAQGSNQPQHF. The CDR3 DNA follows: TGTGCCGGGGCTCAGGGAAGCAATCAGCCCCAGCATTTT.

The chain has TRBV28 and TRBJ2-5; 9 bases fit TRBD1. V shed 6 bases, J shed 5 bases, and the junction held 7 bases outside the gene matches. The CDR3 consists of 14 residues. Germline CDR1 reads MDHEN; CDR2 reads SYDVKM. In nucleotides, the CDR3 is TGTGCCAGCAGCCAACAGGGGGCGAGGGAGACCCAGTACTTC. Translation gives CASSQQGARETQYF.

V and J are TRBV4-2 and TRBJ1-4; unclear D gene. Trimming shortened V by 0 bases and J by 3 bases, and 8 bases separated the two germline ends. Looked up from germline, CDR1 is LGHNA and CDR2 is YNFKEQ. The CDR3 has 15 residues. The CDR3 DNA is TGTGCCAGCAGCCAAGATCCTAGAGCTAATGAAAAACTGTTTTTT. This sequence encodes CASSQDPRANEKLFF.

This clonotype was detected a few times. The V and J genes are TRBV7-9 and TRBJ2-5; D remains unclear. CDR3 size: 14 residues. V dropped 5 bases and J dropped 0 bases, with 10 bases sitting between them. Germline V gene data show CDR1 as SEHNR and CDR2 as FQNEAQ (reference sequence). The CDR3 DNA follows: TGTGCCAGCAGCCAGCGCATGAACCAAGAGACCCAGTACTTC. This gives the protein CASSQRMNQETQYF.

The table lists this clonotype with a few counts. This chain uses TRBV10-3 with TRBJ2-1, with TRBD2 matching over 13 bases. The length of the CDR3 is 15 residues. With 4 bases clipped from V and 9 bases from J, the junction kept 6 bases outside the gene matches. Per the germline V gene, CDR1 is ENHRY and CDR2 is SYGVKD. Here the CDR3 reads CAISGRTSGSAEQFF. The CDR3 DNA reads TGTGCCATCAGTGGCAGGACTAGCGGGAGCGCTGAGCAGTTCTTC.

This clonotype was counted only a few times. One end of the junction varies from germline; a read error may be responsible. The V and J genes are TRBV18 and TRBJ2-1; TRBD1 agrees at 9 bases. This CDR3 is 11 amino acids long. In germline, CDR1 is KGHSH, CDR2 LQKENI. The CDR3 coding sequence is TGTGCCAGCTCGAACCGGGACAGGGAGCTCTTC. Its protein is CASSNRDRELF.

V usage is TRBV5-1 and J usage is TRBJ1-3, with D unresolved. CDR1 and CDR2 from the germline V gene are SGHRS and YFSETQ. The V end lost 0 bases, the J end lost 5 bases, and 24 bases lay between the germline ends. This CDR3 spans 19 amino acids. DNA for the CDR3: TGCGCCAGCAGCTTGGAGCCCCCGGGCTGGCAAAAAGGGCGAAACACCATATATTTT. Its translation is CASSLEPPGWQKGRNTIYF.

In its sample, this clonotype was seen many times. The J gene is TRBJ2-7, the V gene TRBV25-1; D uncertain. The CDR3 sequence is 15 residues long. V was clipped by 2 bases and J by 0 bases, with 11 bases between them. Per germline, CDR1 MGHDK and CDR2 SYGVNS. CDR3 sequence (DNA): TGTGCCAGCAGTGAAGTAACTCGGACCTCCTACGAGCAGTACTTC. It specifies CASSEVTRTSYEQYF.

The V gene is TRBV9, the J gene TRBJ2-7, with 8 bases that match TRBD1. The CDR3 spans 13 residues. Germline V gene lookup returns CDR1 SGDLS and CDR2 YYNGEE. V trimming: 0 bases; J trimming: 6 bases; junction bases outside the gene matches: 2. The CDR3 protein is CASSVDRGTEQYF. CDR3 nucleotides: TGTGCCAGCAGCGTAGACAGGGGGACCGAGCAGTACTTC.

This clonotype has more than one count but fewer than ten. The chain is built from TRBV4-1 and TRBJ2-3; perhaps TRBD1 as D (5 bases). The CDR3 contains 17 residues. In germline, CDR1 is MGHRA, CDR2 YSYEKL. V lost 4 bases and J lost 4, with 21 bases in between. CDR3 DNA sequence: TGCGCCAGCAGCCGAACCGAGTTTCTGGGGCAACCAGATACGCAGTATTTT. This gives the protein CASSRTEFLGQPDTQYF.

This clonotype was observed at least ten times. The chain has TRBV6-1 and TRBJ2-5, with 13 nucleotides matching TRBD2. The CDR3 runs 15 residues. V gave up 6 bases and J gave up 3 bases; unmatched junction bases: 4. Per germline, CDR1 MNHNS and CDR2 SASEGT. The CDR3 here is CASSPGLAGEETQYF. The CDR3 DNA reads as TGTGCCAGCAGCCCCGGACTAGCGGGAGAAGAGACCCAGTACTTC.

There are many counts of this clonotype. The rearrangement uses TRBV28 and TRBJ2-6; no firm D call. Germline lookup yields CDR1 MDHEN and CDR2 SYDVKM. The length of the CDR3 is 13 residues. Between the trimmed V and J ends, which lost 2 bases and 9 bases, there was a span of 8 bases. CDR3 sequence reads: CASSLMVHNVLTF. CDR3 sequence (DNA): TGTGCCAGCAGTTTAATGGTCCACAACGTCCTGACTTTC.

This clonotype has only a few counts. This chain connects TRBV5-6 to TRBJ1-5; 9 bases line up with TRBD1. V shed 4 bases and J 0 bases; nucleotides not matched to a gene: 11. This CDR3 region has 18 residues. CDR1 and CDR2 (germline): SGHDT, YYEEEE. The CDR3 protein is CASSGGAGQGFSNQPQHF. For the CDR3, the DNA is TGTGCCAGCAGCGGGGGGGCGGGACAGGGCTTTAGCAATCAGCCCCAGCATTTT.

This clonotype has a count of ten or more. The chain recombines TRBV6-4 with TRBJ2-1; possible D gene TRBD1, 6 bases. V lost 6 bases and J lost 7, with 25 bases in between. CDR3 length equals 17 residues. Looked up from germline, CDR1 is MRHNA and CDR2 is SNTAGT. The CDR3 sequence: CASSKGTGSRSLNEQFF. CDR3 coding DNA: TGTGCCAGCAGCAAGGGTACAGGGTCTAGAAGCCTAAATGAGCAGTTCTTC.

This clonotype was detected only a few times. The chain joins TRBV20-1 to TRBJ1-1; D is possibly TRBD1 (5 bases). The CDR3 runs to 13 residues. Trimming left V 0 bases short and J 7 bases short, with 12 bases between. Germline V gene sequence: CDR1 DFQATT, CDR2 SNEGSKA (reference sequence). The CDR3 sequence: CSARDPGSFEAFF. As DNA, the CDR3 is TGCAGTGCTAGAGATCCAGGGAGTTTTGAAGCTTTCTTT.

V usage is TRBV11-2 and J usage is TRBJ2-2, with TRBD1 matching over 10 bases. The CDR3 has 17 residues. In germline, CDR1 is SGHAT, CDR2 FQNNGV. The V and J ends lost 0 bases and 2 bases, in that order; junction bases with no gene match: 3. Written as DNA, the CDR3 is TGTGCCAGCAGCTTAGAGCCGACAGGGGGCAACACCGGGGAGCTGTTTTTT. Translated, it gives CASSLEPTGGNTGELFF.

This clonotype was found a few times. The rearrangement uses TRBV2 and TRBJ2-2, with D hard to call. V lost 6 bases, J lost 3 bases, and 20 bases lay in between. The CDR3 has 17 amino acids. Germline assignment: CDR1 SNHLY and CDR2 FYNNEI. DNA of the CDR3: TGTGCCAGCAGGCGGCCCGCAAGGGTTGTTGACACCGGGGAGCTGTTTTTT. Residues: CASRRPARVVDTGELFF.

This clonotype was seen many times. The chain joins TRBV5-1 to TRBJ2-1; TRBD2 aligns across 13 bases. This CDR3 comprises 17 residues. Trimming removed 0 bases from V and 8 bases from J; junction bases left unmatched: 8. The germline CDR1 and CDR2 sequences are SGHRS and YFSETQ. The CDR3 DNA reads TGCGCCAGCAGCTTGGAAACTAGCGGGGGGGCCGCGGATGAGCAGTTCTTC. It codes for CASSLETSGGAADEQFF.

CDR3 sequence: CASSQDLGTGEETQYF. DNA of the CDR3: TGCGCCAGCAGCCAAGATCTTGGGACAGGGGAAGAGACCCAGTACTTC. This chain connects TRBV4-3 to TRBJ2-5; TRBD1 aligns across 10 bases. V lost 0 bases and J lost 3; bases outside the gene matches: 4. The CDR3 is made up of 16 amino acids. Germline V CDR1 and CDR2: LGHNA, YSLEER.

This clonotype was detected ten times or more. The V and J genes are TRBV7-9 and TRBJ2-3, with no clear D. Germline V gene sequence: CDR1 SEHNR, CDR2 FQNEAQ (reference sequence). The CDR3 is made up of 17 amino acids. Trimming removed 4 bases at V and 0 bases at J, with 17 bases between. As DNA, the CDR3 is TGTGCCAGCAGCTCCCGGCCAGGAATCGTGAGCACAGATACGCAGTATTTT. This codes for CASSSRPGIVSTDTQYF.

This clonotype was counted many times. The chain carries TRBV20-1 and TRBJ2-1; maybe TRBD2 (6 bases). The CDR3 runs to 15 residues. Trimming took off 7 bases at V and 4 bases at J, with 20 bases between the two ends. Germline values: CDR1 DFQATT, CDR2 SNEGSKA (reference sequence). This CDR3 is CSVDLRRGKYNEQFF. The CDR3, as DNA: TGCAGTGTAGACCTCCGGCGGGGAAAATACAATGAGCAGTTCTTC.

This clonotype occurred once. The CDR3 region is CASSSEYGYTF. The CDR3, as DNA: TGTGCCAGCAGTTCGGAGTATGGCTACACCTTC. The rearrangement uses TRBV28 and TRBJ1-2; D gene ambiguous. The CDR3 extends over 11 amino acids. CDR1 MDHEN and CDR2 SYDVKM come from the germline V gene. V shed 4 bases and J shed 5 bases, with 5 bases lying between them.

This clonotype was observed a few times. The chain couples TRBV12-3 or TRBV12-4 to TRBJ1-2; 8 bases are a match to TRBD1. This CDR3 is built from 16 residues. The V and J ends lost 6 bases and 4 bases, in that order; junction bases with no gene match: 13. DNA for the CDR3: TGTGCCAGCAGCCTTTTGCCCCAGGGGGCGGTCTATGGCTACACCTTC. Its protein is CASSLLPQGAVYGYTF.

This clonotype was counted only a few times. The CDR3 region has the DNA TGCAGTGCTAGAGCGGGAGGGGCCCAAGAGACCCAGTACTTC. This encodes CSARAGGAQETQYF. The chain is built from TRBV20-1 and TRBJ2-5; 8 nucleotides match TRBD2. V shed 1 base, J shed 1 base, and the junction held 2 bases outside the gene matches. This CDR3 comprises 14 residues. The V gene's germline CDR1 is DFQATT and CDR2 SNEGSKA (reference sequence).

This chain uses TRBV7-9 with TRBJ1-1; the match to TRBD1 covers 8 bases. V was pared by 4 bases and J by 10 bases, with 8 bases of the junction left unmatched. CDR1 is SEHNR and CDR2 is FQNEAQ in the germline V gene (reference sequence). The length of the CDR3 is 13 residues. The CDR3 protein is CASSCTGGRGAFF. CDR3 nucleotide sequence: TGTGCCAGCAGCTGTACAGGGGGGCGCGGAGCTTTCTTT.

This clonotype was detected a few times. V gene TRBV9 combines with J gene TRBJ1-1; the D gene is possibly TRBD1 (6 bases). The CDR3 has 14 residues. Germline V gene data show CDR1 as SGDLS and CDR2 as YYNGEE. Trimming took 3 bases from V and 0 from J, leaving 9 bases between them. CDR3 in amino acids: CASSEGGLNTEAFF. The CDR3 nucleotides are TGTGCCAGCAGCGAGGGGGGACTGAACACTGAAGCTTTCTTT.